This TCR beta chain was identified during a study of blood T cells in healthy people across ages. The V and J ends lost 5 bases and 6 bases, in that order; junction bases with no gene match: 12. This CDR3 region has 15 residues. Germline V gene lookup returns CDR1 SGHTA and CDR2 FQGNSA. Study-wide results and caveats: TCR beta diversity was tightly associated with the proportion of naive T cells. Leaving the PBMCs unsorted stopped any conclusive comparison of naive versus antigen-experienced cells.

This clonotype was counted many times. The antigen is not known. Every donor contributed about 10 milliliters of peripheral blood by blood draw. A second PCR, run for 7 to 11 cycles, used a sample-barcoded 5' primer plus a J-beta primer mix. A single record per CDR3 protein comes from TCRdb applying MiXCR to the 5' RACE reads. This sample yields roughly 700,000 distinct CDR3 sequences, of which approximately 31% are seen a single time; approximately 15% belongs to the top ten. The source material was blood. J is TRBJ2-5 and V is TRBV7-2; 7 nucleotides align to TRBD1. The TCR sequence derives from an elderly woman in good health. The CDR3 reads CASSPMTGHGQTQYF. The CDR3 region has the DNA TGTGCCAGCAGCCCTATGACAGGGCACGGACAGACCCAGTACTTC.